Listed below are T cell receptor beta chains from one sample, sequenced in a study of CD8 T cells in Susac syndrome. TCRdb passed the immunoSEQ multiplex PCR reads through MiXCR, listing each CDR3 protein once. The profile shows under 550,000 distinct CDR3 sequences, around 85% of them singletons. The sequenced material came from CD8+ T cells from PBMCs. The origin of the receptors is a human donor with multiple sclerosis. The CDR3 runs from the conserved cysteine through the conserved F or W. D genes are given only for firm matches. Clone size is not always given. Where it is, it says once, few, many or a class for expanded clones.

TRBV27	NA	TRBD2	TRBJ2-1	CASSPGLAAPSEQFF	TGTGCCAGCAGCCCGGGACTAGCGGCCCCCTCTGAGCAGTTCTTC
TRBV7-2	NA	TRBD2	TRBJ2-5	CASSQLIAGGRETQYF	TGTGCCAGCAGCCAACTCATAGCGGGGGGCCGGGAGACCCAGTACTTC
TRBV19	NA	NA	TRBJ2-1	CASSIDVSWYNEQFF	TGTGCCAGTAGTATAGATGTCAGCTGGTACAATGAGCAGTTCTTC
TRBV10-3	NA	NA	TRBJ2-7	CAISEWGAHPGAYEQYF	TGTGCCATCAGTGAATGGGGGGCCCATCCCGGGGCCTACGAGCAGTACTTC
TRBV27	NA	NA	TRBJ1-1	CASSREENTEAFF	TGTGCCAGCAGTCGGGAGGAGAACACTGAAGCTTTCTTT
TRBV2	once	NA	TRBJ1-1	CANWPWWSTEAFF	TGTGCCAACTGGCCGTGGTGGTCCACTGAAGCTTTCTTT
TRBV7-6	NA	NA	TRBJ1-2	CASSLGSGGYLSSGYTF	TGTGCCAGCAGCCTAGGGTCGGGGGGCTATCTATCTAGTGGCTACACCTTC
TRBV7-8	NA	NA	TRBJ2-7	CASSGRRDRISYEQYF	TGTGCCAGCAGCGGTCGCCGGGACCGAATATCCTACGAGCAGTACTTC
TRBV5-4	NA	TRBD2	TRBJ2-3	CASSWEMGLAGADTQYF	TGTGCCAGCAGCTGGGAAATGGGACTAGCGGGGGCAGATACGCAGTATTTT
TRBV18	once	TRBD1	TRBJ2-1	CASSLGQESSYNEQFF	TGTGCCAGCTCCCTTGGACAGGAAAGCTCCTACAATGAGCAGTTCTTC
TRBV4-1	NA	TRBD1	TRBJ1-2	CASSQELTGAGYGYTF	TGCGCCAGCAGCCAAGAGCTTACAGGGGCGGGCTATGGCTACACCTTC
TRBV28	NA	TRBD2	TRBJ2-5	CASSFVVLAGGEETQYF	TGTGCCAGCAGTTTCGTGGTGCTAGCGGGAGGGGAGGAGACCCAGTACTTC
TRBV7-9	NA	TRBD1	TRBJ2-4	CASTERTGGYENIQYF	TGTGCCAGCACCGAAAGGACAGGGGGTTATGAAAACATTCAGTACTTC
TRBV4-1	NA	TRBD1	TRBJ1-1	CASSQNDRANTEAFF	TGCGCCAGCAGCCAAAATGACAGGGCCAACACTGAAGCTTTCTTT
TRBV10-3	once	NA	TRBJ2-3	CAISDTGVSTDTQYF	TGTGCCATCAGTGACACGGGGGTAAGCACAGATACGCAGTATTTT
TRBV6-5	NA	NA	TRBJ1-1	CASAQVLGGRTEAFF	TGTGCCAGCGCCCAAGTCCTAGGGGGAAGGACTGAAGCTTTCTTT
TRBV2	NA	NA	TRBJ1-2	CASSLAGTPNYGYTF	TGTGCCAGCAGCCTAGCCGGGACACCTAACTATGGCTACACCTTC
TRBV4-2	NA	TRBD2	TRBJ2-1	CASSQHIAGGLNEQFF	TGTGCCAGCAGCCAGCATATAGCGGGAGGTTTAAATGAGCAGTTCTTC
TRBV14	NA	NA	TRBJ2-1	CASSQVGPSQAYNEQFF	TGTGCCAGCAGCCAAGTTGGTCCCAGCCAAGCCTACAATGAGCAGTTCTTC
TRBV11-2	NA	NA	TRBJ2-7	CASSLFDHYEQYF	TGTGCCAGCAGCCTATTTGACCATTACGAGCAGTACTTC
TRBV19	NA	TRBD1	TRBJ2-2	CASSIGQGRTGELFF	TGTGCCAGTAGTATAGGACAGGGAAGGACCGGGGAGCTGTTTTTT
TRBV6-5	NA	NA	TRBJ2-7	CASSYSGGTVSDEQYF	TGTGCCAGCAGTTACTCCGGGGGCACAGTAAGCGACGAGCAGTACTTC
TRBV7-9	NA	NA	TRBJ2-5	CASSLAESQETQYF	TGTGCCAGCAGCTTAGCAGAGTCCCAAGAGACCCAGTACTTC